This passage covers 23 T cell receptor beta chains from one sample sequenced in a study of shared clonotypes between healthy human individuals. Sequenced by immunoSEQ multiplex PCR; TCRdb stores in-frame clones only, minus some. The sample contains about 2.3 million clones, more than 80% of which appear only once. Sequenced material: naive CD4+ T cells from PBMCs. Subset given: CD45RA+ positively selected. The receptors were gathered from a man aged 18 to 29 in good health. Some clones in this sample may be carry-over from other donors' samples.

The chain employs TRBV25-1 and TRBJ2-3; 8 bases agree with TRBD2. The CDR3 runs 16 residues. CDR1 is MGHDK and CDR2 is SYGVNS in the germline V gene. Trimming took 0 bases from V and 2 from J; bases not matched to a gene: 4. The CDR3 DNA follows: TGTGCCAGCAGTGAATATCCGGGACTAGACACAGATACGCAGTATTTT. The encoded protein is CASSEYPGLDTDTQYF.

This clone was recorded only once. Here the CDR3 reads CASSFGGGSGTGELFF. CDR3 DNA sequence: TGCGCCAGCAGCTTCGGGGGCGGGTCGGGCACCGGGGAGCTGTTTTTT. The chain has TRBV5-1 and TRBJ2-2, with D possibly being TRBD1 or TRBD2 (6 bases each). Germline-derived CDR1 and CDR2 are SGHRS and YFSETQ. Trimming shortened V by 2 bases and J by 4 bases, and 15 bases separated the two germline ends. The CDR3 has 16 amino acids.

V gene TRBV18 combines with J gene TRBJ1-4; no firm D call. The CDR3 totals 14 residues. Germline V gene lookup returns CDR1 KGHSH and CDR2 LQKENI. V lost 5 bases, J lost 7 bases, and 14 bases lay in between. This chain's CDR3 is CASSRAALGEKLFF. The CDR3, as DNA: TGTGCCAGCTCAAGGGCCGCCCTTGGTGAAAAACTGTTTTTT.

Concerning this clone itself: This same CDR3 is encoded by further DNA sequences in the sample. The chain joins TRBV7-2 to TRBJ2-7; perhaps TRBD1 as D (6 bases). The V gene's germline CDR1 is SGHTA and CDR2 FQGNSA. V was clipped by 1 base and J by 0 bases, with 7 bases between them. CDR3 length: 14 amino acids. CDR3: CASSLGRGSYEQYF. The CDR3 DNA reads TGTGCCAGCAGCTTAGGCAGGGGCTCCTACGAGCAGTACTTC.

This clone appeared a single time. The rearrangement joins TRBV5-1 to TRBJ2-5; D might be TRBD2 (6 bases). CDR3 size: 14 residues. Deletions cut 6 bases from V and 5 bases from J, with 17 bases between. Germline V CDR1 and CDR2: SGHRS, YFSETQ. The CDR3 protein is CASTSGGAVETQYF. In nucleotides, the CDR3 is TGCGCCAGCACCTCAGGAGGGGCAGTGGAGACCCAGTACTTC.

The chain carries TRBV28 and TRBJ2-7; TRBD1 matches at 7 bases. V gave up 5 bases and J gave up 9 bases; unmatched junction bases: 13. CDR3 length: 14 amino acids. Germline V gives CDR1 MDHEN, CDR2 SYDVKM. The DNA for the CDR3 is TGTGCCAGCAGTACTTTGGGACAGCAGTATGGGCAGTACTTC. This gives the protein CASSTLGQQYGQYF.

J is TRBJ2-1 and V is TRBV7-2; D is unresolved. Trimming removed 4 bases at V and 9 bases at J, with 10 bases between. CDR1 is SGHTA and CDR2 is FQGNSA in the germline V gene. The CDR3 has 12 amino acids. The CDR3 protein is CASSSLLGEQFF. CDR3 DNA sequence: TGTGCCAGCAGCTCCCTCTTGGGTGAGCAGTTCTTC.

The chain has TRBV28 and TRBJ2-1; D gene unclear. V was trimmed by 5 bases and J by 5 bases, leaving 13 bases between them. Germline V gives CDR1 MDHEN, CDR2 SYDVKM. The CDR3 runs 14 residues. CDR3: CASSMRGGNNEQFF. CDR3 sequence (DNA): TGTGCCAGCAGTATGCGAGGCGGTAACAATGAGCAGTTCTTC.

The rearrangement joins TRBV9 to TRBJ2-3, with TRBD2 matching 7 bases. Germline CDR1 and CDR2: SGDLS and YYNGEE. Losses at the gene ends were 3 bases for V and 5 bases for J; bases not matched to a gene: 18. The CDR3 spans 18 residues. The CDR3 is CASSGAGWRVGSGDTQYF. CDR3 sequence (DNA): TGTGCCAGCAGCGGAGCGGGGTGGCGGGTGGGGAGTGGAGATACGCAGTATTTT.

This chain uses TRBV5-1 with TRBJ1-2, with D possibly matching TRBD1 (6 bases). The CDR3 spans 15 residues. The V and J ends lost 4 bases and 5 bases respectively, with 18 bases between them. The germline V gene has CDR1 SGHRS and CDR2 YFSETQ. The CDR3 bases are TGCGCCAGCAGCCCGGCCCCCGGACAGAGTTATGGCTACACCTTC. This encodes CASSPAPGQSYGYTF.

The J gene is TRBJ2-1, the V gene TRBV2; D not certain. The germline gives CDR1 SNHLY, CDR2 FYNNEI. The CDR3 is 13 amino acids. V lost 6 bases, J lost 3 bases, and 9 bases lay in between. The CDR3 loop reads CASRVAHYNEQFF. The CDR3 DNA sequence: TGTGCCAGCAGGGTGGCCCACTACAATGAGCAGTTCTTC.

Concerning this clone itself: The same CDR3 arises from other DNA sequences in this sample as well. This chain links TRBV2 with TRBJ1-2, with D perhaps matching TRBD1 (6 bases). The CDR3 runs 14 residues. Germline V gives CDR1 SNHLY, CDR2 FYNNEI. V lost 4 bases, J lost 0 bases, and 9 bases lay in between. CDR3 coding DNA: TGTGCCAGCAGTGCACAGGGAGCTAACTATGGCTACACCTTC. Its protein product is CASSAQGANYGYTF.

As concerns this clone: Distinct nucleotide sequences in the sample also encode this CDR3. The chain uses TRBV11-2 and TRBJ2-7, with D perhaps matching TRBD1 (5 bases). Deletions cut 0 bases from V and 6 bases from J, with 9 bases between. The CDR3 runs to 13 residues. Germline V gene sequence: CDR1 SGHAT, CDR2 FQNNGV. The CDR3, as DNA: TGTGCCAGCAGCTTAGACAGGGTACGCGAGCAGTACTTC. As protein: CASSLDRVREQYF.

The chain joins TRBV4-1 to TRBJ2-7, with 7 bases identical to TRBD1. The CDR3 is made up of 15 amino acids. Germline trimming cut 1 base from V and 2 bases from J; bases unmatched to any gene: 5. Germline V gene sequence: CDR1 MGHRA, CDR2 YSYEKL. DNA of the CDR3: TGCGCCAGCAGCCAAGCCCTGGGACAGACCTACGAGCAGTACTTC. Residues: CASSQALGQTYEQYF.

This clone was observed a handful of times. V is TRBV27 and J is TRBJ2-7, with 11 bases fitting TRBD1. Losses at the gene ends were 6 bases for V and 2 bases for J; bases not matched to a gene: 6. Germline assignment: CDR1 MNHEY and CDR2 SMNVEV (reference sequence). This CDR3 region has 15 residues. The CDR3: CASRPGTGGPYEQYF. The DNA of the CDR3 is TGTGCCAGCAGACCCGGGACAGGGGGTCCCTACGAGCAGTACTTC.

The chain employs TRBV7-2 and TRBJ2-1; 15 bases fit TRBD2. The CDR3 extends over 18 amino acids. Germline V CDR1 and CDR2: SGHTA, FQGNSA. With 5 bases clipped from V and 7 bases from J, the junction kept 12 bases outside the gene matches. The CDR3 loop is CASSPWTSGRARGNEQFF. For the CDR3, the DNA is TGTGCCAGCAGCCCATGGACTAGCGGGAGGGCCAGGGGTAATGAGCAGTTCTTC.

The chain recombines TRBV7-8 with TRBJ2-1; D gene ambiguous. V was shortened by 7 bases and J by 3 bases, with 7 bases between the two germline ends. Germline lookup yields CDR1 SGHVS and CDR2 FQNEAQ. The CDR3 length is 12 residues. The DNA for the CDR3 is TGTGCCAGCACTGACAACTACAATGAGCAGTTCTTC. Its protein is CASTDNYNEQFF.

The chain recombines TRBV19 with TRBJ2-2, with 9 nucleotides matching TRBD2. Germline values: CDR1 LNHDA, CDR2 SQIVND (reference sequence). The CDR3 has 14 residues. The V and J ends lost 9 bases and 4 bases, in that order; junction bases with no gene match: 6. Written as DNA, the CDR3 is TGTGCCAGCGCTCCTAGCGGGACCACCGGGGAGCTGTTTTTT. Protein: CASAPSGTTGELFF.

The chain joins TRBV7-9 to TRBJ1-3; the D is unclear. CDR3 length: 13 amino acids. Germline V gives CDR1 SEHNR, CDR2 FQNEAQ (reference sequence). V was clipped by 6 bases and J by 16 bases, with 22 bases between them. The CDR3 bases are TGTGCCAGCAGTCTGGGTAGCGATCCCGGCATGTATTTT. Translating it yields CASSLGSDPGMYF.

This rearrangement joins TRBV7-2 to TRBJ1-5; maybe TRBD1 (5 bases). The CDR3 consists of 15 residues. In germline, CDR1 is SGHTA, CDR2 FQGNSA. V was cut by 5 bases and J by 2 bases, with 13 bases left in between. The CDR3 protein is CASSLTRDRNQPQHF. CDR3 DNA: TGTGCCAGCAGCCTAACACGGGACCGCAATCAGCCCCAGCATTTT.

The chain links TRBV5-4 to TRBJ2-5; D possibly corresponds to TRBD2 (6 bases). This CDR3 is built from 15 residues. V lost 2 bases, J lost 5 bases, and 16 bases lay in between. CDR1 SGHNT and CDR2 YYREEE come from the germline V gene (reference sequence). DNA of the CDR3: TGTGCCAGCAGCTTATATGCGGCTAGCGATGAGACCCAGTACTTC. Its translation is CASSLYAASDETQYF.

As for this clone: The germline gene is not matched at one end of the junction; a read error may be the cause. The J gene is TRBJ1-5, the V gene TRBV5-8; D gene unclear. This CDR3 is 12 amino acids long. Germline V gives CDR1 SGHTS, CDR2 YDEGEE. CDR3 DNA: TGTGCCAGCAGGAAGGGCAACCAGCCCCAGCATTTT. It codes for CASRKGNQPQHF.

The rearrangement joins TRBV2 to TRBJ1-1, with D unresolved. Trimming stripped 6 bases from V and 7 bases from J, with 12 bases between. The length of the CDR3 is 12 residues. Germline V lookup: CDR1 SNHLY, CDR2 FYNNEI. DNA for the CDR3: TGTGCCAGCAGGTACGCGAGAATTGAAGCTTTCTTT. Amino acids: CASRYARIEAFF.